This T cell receptor (beta chain) stems from a study of cytomegalovirus exposure and HLA in healthy donors. Study-level background: Inside one of the first data releases sat 80 million to 95 million unique TCRs taken from HLA-typed donors.

All the people who gave samples were healthy bone marrow donors. PCR used 60 Vbeta primers and 13 Jbeta primers. Repertoires were generated with immunoSEQ multiplex PCR, while TCRdb's copy carries only in-frame clones and drops some. Of 150,000 to 190,000 clones listed, approximately 81% were seen once; the top ten hold around 1.5%. Notes on this clone: Its antigen is still unknown.

The J segment lost 4 bases and the V segment lost 5 bases, leaving 4 bases of the junction unmatched. CDR3 length: 15 residues. Germline CDR1 SGHTA, CDR2 FQGNSA. The study's findings and limits: The authors excluded some V segments, including TRBV6-2 and TRBV6-3, as indistinguishable.

Sequencing was carried out using PBMCs. The clonotype was recovered from a man aged 18 to 35 in good health and CMV-seronegative. This chain joins TRBV7-2 and TRBJ2-3; 12 bases agree with TRBD2. CDR3 bases: TGTGCCAGCAGCGAACGACTAGCGGGAGCAGATACGCAGTATTTT. Its translation: CASSERLAGADTQYF.